In this sample, the clone carrying this TCR beta chain turned up a few times. Its target is unknown. These data are taken from a study of T cell responses to AZD1222 COVID-19 vaccine. On the study more broadly: Second doses at about 4 or about 12 weeks were pooled.

Clones were read by immunoSEQ multiplex PCR, and TCRdb kept only the in-frame ones, dropping some. The profile shows more than 85,000 clones, roughly nine tenths of them singletons. Regarding the study as a whole: Just a handful of AZD1222 recipients tested seropositive at baseline. No repertoire was sampled before or during the peak T cell response, only after it. There were mostly white British donors and more females than males, and clonal diversity was possibly underestimated.

The sequence was obtained from an adult in good health. Sample: peripheral blood, taken on day 0 of AZD1222 vaccination.

This chain's CDR3 is CSALKGGVGTEAFF. The CDR3 region has the DNA TGCAGCGCCCTGAAGGGAGGGGTGGGCACTGAAGCTTTCTTT. This chain joins TRBV29-1 and TRBJ1-1, with a weak D call TRBD1 (5 bases). Germline V gene sequence: CDR1 SQVTM, CDR2 ANQGSEA. V lost 7 bases and J 4 bases, leaving 19 bases between the germline ends. CDR3 size: 14 residues.